The clone carrying this T cell receptor (beta chain) was counted between two and nine times. Antigen unknown. The data were obtained in a study of cytomegalovirus exposure and HLA in healthy donors. Study context: Within an early data release were tens of millions of unique TCRs drawn from HLA-typed donors.

Primers for the PCR totalled 60 Vbeta and 13 Jbeta. Sequenced by immunoSEQ multiplex PCR; TCRdb stores in-frame clones only, minus some. The sample gives about 220,000 clones, about 79% of which show up once; 1.5% to 2% is in the top ten. The CDR3 is 14 residues long. Trimming removed 3 bases from V and 1 base from J; junction bases left unmatched: 1. Germline lookup yields CDR1 SGDLS and CDR2 YYNGEE. Overall study results and limits: In the analysis, some V segments, TRBV6-2 and TRBV6-3 included, were excluded as indistinguishable. High sensitivity and specificity were reportedly achieved when the classifier diagnosed cytomegalovirus status.

The genes are TRBV9 and TRBJ2-5; 9 nucleotides line up with TRBD2. Sequencing used PBMCs. The sequence derives from a male donor in good health and CMV-seronegative. In DNA form, the CDR3 reads TGTGCCAGCAGCGGGGGACTAGCCCAAGAGACCCAGTACTTC. Translating it yields CASSGGLAQETQYF. Complete variable domain (other parts from reference TRBV9 and TRBJ2-5): DSGVTQTPKHLITATGQRVTLRCSPRSGDLSVYWYQQSLDQGLQFLIQYYNGEERAKGNILERFSAQQFPDLHSELNLSSLELGDSALYFCASSGGLAQETQYFGPGTRLLVL.